This TCR beta chain was sequenced for a study of blood T cell repertoires in COVID-19. Germline CDR1 SGHRS, CDR2 YFSETQ. The CDR3 totals 14 residues. Trimming took 0 bases from V and 0 from J, leaving 5 bases between them. As handled by the study authors: Estimation of nucleated cell counts was performed using reference gene primer amplification. Some clones are missing from TCRdb's copy, which holds only in-frame ones; the method was immunoSEQ multiplex PCR. From that table come the V and J calls and clone size; the DNA was used to work out D and trimming. The repertoire includes 300,000 to 400,000 clones, about nine tenths of them detected once, and approximately 5.2% sits in the top ten. Clinical histories supplied by participants themselves formed the basis of cohort assignment.

Sequenced material: PBMCs or T cells enriched from blood (not recorded which). The receptor comes from a man aged 55-75 years who had recovered from COVID-19. This chain links TRBV5-1 with TRBJ2-3, with D maybe TRBD1 (5 bases). CDR3 sequence: CASSLGGSTDTQYF. The CDR3 DNA is TGCGCCAGCAGCTTGGGGGGCAGCACAGATACGCAGTATTTT. Filled out from reference TRBV5-1 and TRBJ2-3, the complete variable domain reads KAGVTQTPRYLIKTRGQQVTLSCSPISGHRSVSWYQQTPGQGLQFLFEYFSETQRNKGNFPGRFSGRQFSNSRSEMNVSTLELGDSALYLCASSLGGSTDTQYFGPGTRLTVL.